The rows below give T cell receptor beta chains drawn from one sample of a study of T cells in tuberculosis. Assay used: immunoSEQ multiplex PCR; TCRdb lists only in-frame clones, some missing. The sample contains several thousand clones, 95% of which appear only once. The specimen was PBMCs. The receptors stem from an adult with tuberculosis. CDR3s leave out the opening cysteine and the closing phenylalanine or tryptophan. The D gene is left open where the match is weak.

V: TRBV29-1
length: 11
D: TRBD1
CDR3: SVQGTGGDEQY

V: TRBV7-3
length: 15
D: NA
CDR3: ASSLKGGATGGNEQF

V: TRBV18
length: 13
D: NA
CDR3: ASSLDTSSGNTIY

V: TRBV5-6
length: 10
D: NA
CDR3: ASSSGQFEAF

V: TRBV4-2
length: 12
D: NA
CDR3: ASSQEVYREEAF

V: TRBV27
length: 11
D: TRBD1
CDR3: ASSLTGGSGYT

V: TRBV5-6
length: 13
D: TRBD1
CDR3: ASSVTTGLGEKLF

V: TRBV6-5
length: 12
D: NA
CDR3: ASRYSFQNYGYT

V: TRBV2
length: 13
D: NA
CDR3: ASSGGRDTSYEQY

V: TRBV30
length: 11
D: TRBD1
CDR3: ASRDRRQEKLF

V: TRBV11-2
length: 16
D: TRBD1
CDR3: ASSFRWGQDYMNTEAF

V: TRBV7-8
length: 13
D: NA
CDR3: ASSYRDATNEKLF

V: TRBV5-1
length: 11
D: TRBD1
CDR3: ASSSQGTDTQY

V: TRBV15
length: 12
D: NA
CDR3: ATSRETRADTQY

V: TRBV7-2
length: 12
D: TRBD1
CDR3: ASRPGQPLYGYT

V: TRBV9
length: 13
D: TRBD1
CDR3: ASSVVGQGNNEQF

V: TRBV14
length: 12
D: NA
CDR3: ASSQGADIYEQY

V: TRBV2
length: 10
D: NA
CDR3: ASSGDGGKLF

V: TRBV2
length: 12
D: NA
CDR3: ASSRGITSTEAF

V: TRBV6-1
length: 11
D: NA
CDR3: ASSESLSHEQY

V: TRBV21-1
length: 14
D: NA
CDR3: ASSKCVCASSYEQY

V: TRBV10-1
length: 12
D: TRBD1
CDR3: ASSPGQGDYGYT

V: TRBV2
length: 13
D: TRBD2
CDR3: ASSPRSGSGREQY

V: TRBV5-1
length: 12
D: TRBD1
CDR3: ASSFGQGNTEAF

V: TRBV30
length: 12
D: TRBD1
CDR3: AWSQDRAGNTIY

V: TRBV7-6
length: 9
D: NA
CDR3: ASGGLDTQY

V: TRBV5-1
length: 13
D: TRBD2
CDR3: ASARWRGGLNEQF

V: TRBV6-1
length: 11
D: NA
CDR3: ASIQGSPPEQY

V: TRBV6-5
length: 10
D: NA
CDR3: ASSPPGQKLF

V: TRBV27
length: 15
D: NA
CDR3: ASSLVFGLATYNEQF

V: TRBV7-9
length: 14
D: NA
CDR3: ASSPDGGGSQVGYT

V: TRBV25-1
length: 13
D: NA
CDR3: ASSELMKSADTQY

V: TRBV30
length: 12
D: NA
CDR3: ALSRGASSYEQY

V: TRBV6-1
length: 15
D: TRBD1
CDR3: ASSGRQGAMVLTEAF

V: TRBV5-1
length: 13
D: NA
CDR3: ASSLIFSRGDTQY

V: TRBV5-1
length: 12
D: NA
CDR3: ASSLEGVPYEQY

V: TRBV7-8
length: 14
D: TRBD1
CDR3: ASSPRRRTGSNEQY

V: TRBV7-2
length: 12
D: NA
CDR3: ASTPVGDTGELF

V: TRBV7-9
length: 11
D: NA
CDR3: ASRRRAGGTQY

V: TRBV10-1
length: 12
D: TRBD1
CDR3: ASSEWTGKDEQF

V: TRBV27
length: 13
D: NA
CDR3: ASSLMSSLQDTQY

V: TRBV4-1
length: 14
D: NA
CDR3: ASSQVNILAYDEQY

V: TRBV19
length: 13
D: NA
CDR3: ASSPTMTASYGYT

V: TRBV7-9
length: 10
D: NA
CDR3: ASSPSFAEAF

V: TRBV30
length: 12
D: NA
CDR3: AWSSLQGNQPQH

V: TRBV11-1
length: 13
D: TRBD2
CDR3: ASSWEGGAKETQY

V: TRBV30
length: 14
D: NA
CDR3: ARPPGFHAVNSGYT

V: TRBV6-4
length: 13
D: TRBD1
CDR3: ASSDPTGRHTEAF